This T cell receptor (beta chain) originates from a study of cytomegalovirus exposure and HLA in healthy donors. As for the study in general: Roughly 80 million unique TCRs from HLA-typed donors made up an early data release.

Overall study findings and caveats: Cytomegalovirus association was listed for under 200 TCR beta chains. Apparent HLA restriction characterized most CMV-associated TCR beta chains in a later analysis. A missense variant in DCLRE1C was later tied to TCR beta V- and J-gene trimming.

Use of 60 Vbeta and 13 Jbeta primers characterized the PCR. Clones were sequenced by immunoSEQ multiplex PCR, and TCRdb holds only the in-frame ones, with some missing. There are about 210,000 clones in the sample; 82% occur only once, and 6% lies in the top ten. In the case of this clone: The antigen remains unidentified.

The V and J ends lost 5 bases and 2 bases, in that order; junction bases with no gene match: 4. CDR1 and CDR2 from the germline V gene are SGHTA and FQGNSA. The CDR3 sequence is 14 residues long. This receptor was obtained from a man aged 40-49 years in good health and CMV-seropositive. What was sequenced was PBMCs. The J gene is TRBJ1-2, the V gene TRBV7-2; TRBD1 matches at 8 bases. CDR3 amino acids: CASSPRQGNYGYTF. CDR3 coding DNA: TGTGCCAGCAGCCCCAGACAGGGGAACTATGGCTACACCTTC. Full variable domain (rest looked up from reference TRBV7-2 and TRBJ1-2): GAGVSQSPSNKVTEKGKDVELRCDPISGHTALYWYRQSLGQGLEFLIYFQGNSAPDKSGLPSDRFSAERTGGSVSTLTIQRTQQEDSAVYLCASSPRQGNYGYTFGSGTRLTVV.